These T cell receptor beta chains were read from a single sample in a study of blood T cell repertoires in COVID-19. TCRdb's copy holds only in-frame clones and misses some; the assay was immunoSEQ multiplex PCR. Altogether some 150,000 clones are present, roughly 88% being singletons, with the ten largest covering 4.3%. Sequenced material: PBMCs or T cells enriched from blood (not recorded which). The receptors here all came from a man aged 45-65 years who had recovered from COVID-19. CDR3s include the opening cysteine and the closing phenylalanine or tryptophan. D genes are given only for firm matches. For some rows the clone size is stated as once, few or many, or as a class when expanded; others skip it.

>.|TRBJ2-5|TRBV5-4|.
CASSITRQETQYF
TGTGCCAGCAGCATTACACGTCAGGAGACCCAGTACTTC
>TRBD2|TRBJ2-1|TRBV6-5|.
CASSDPAGGPYEQFF
TGTGCCAGCAGCGATCCAGCGGGGGGGCCTTATGAGCAGTTCTTC
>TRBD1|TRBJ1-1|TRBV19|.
CASRETGGGYTEAFF
TGTGCCAGTAGGGAAACAGGGGGCGGGTACACTGAAGCTTTCTTT
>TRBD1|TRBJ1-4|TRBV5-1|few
CASSLDRGHANEKLFF
TGCGCCAGCAGCTTGGACAGGGGGCATGCTAATGAAAAACTGTTTTTT
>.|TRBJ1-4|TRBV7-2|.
CASSLVSDFNEKLFF
TGTGCCAGCAGCTTAGTATCGGACTTCAATGAAAAACTGTTTTTT
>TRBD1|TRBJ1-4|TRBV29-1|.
CSVGSQGATNEKLFF
TGCAGCGTTGGAAGTCAGGGGGCAACTAATGAAAAACTGTTTTTT
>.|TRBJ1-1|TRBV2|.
CASSEDVRGTEAFF
TGTGCCAGCAGTGAAGATGTCCGGGGAACTGAAGCTTTCTTT
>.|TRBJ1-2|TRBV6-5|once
CASIGGGAGYGYTF
TGTGCCAGCATCGGGGGTGGGGCAGGCTATGGCTACACCTTC
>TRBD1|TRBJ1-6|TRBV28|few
CASSWAGGESSPLHF
TGTGCCAGCAGTTGGGCAGGGGGTGAGAGTTCACCCCTCCACTTT
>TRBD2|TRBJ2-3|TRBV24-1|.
CATSEMGLAGGPLTDTQYF
TGTGCCACCAGTGAAATGGGACTAGCGGGAGGGCCCCTCACAGATACGCAGTATTTT
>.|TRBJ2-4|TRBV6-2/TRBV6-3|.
CASSPQMAKNIQYF
TGTGCCAGCAGCCCACAAATGGCCAAAAACATTCAGTACTTC
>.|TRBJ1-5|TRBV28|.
CASSRNTGFGNQPQHF
TGTGCCAGCAGCCGGAATACAGGGTTTGGCAATCAGCCCCAGCATTTT
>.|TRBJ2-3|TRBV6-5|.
CATQTEGGTDTQYF
TGTGCCACCCAAACGGAGGGAGGCACAGATACGCAGTATTTT
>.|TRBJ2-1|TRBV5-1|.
CASSFRQTSEQFF
TGCGCCAGCAGCTTCAGACAGACTAGTGAGCAGTTCTTC
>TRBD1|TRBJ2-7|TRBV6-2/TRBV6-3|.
CASSRTGGSYEQYF
TGTGCCAGCAGTCGGACAGGGGGCTCCTACGAGCAGTACTTC
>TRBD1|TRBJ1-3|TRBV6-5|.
CASLPGTGPGNTIYF
TGTGCCAGCCTCCCGGGGACAGGGCCAGGAAACACCATATATTTT
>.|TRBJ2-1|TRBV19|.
CASSIVIDNEQFF
TGTGCCAGTAGTATAGTGATAGACAATGAGCAGTTCTTC
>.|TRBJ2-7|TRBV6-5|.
CASTSYSKPYEQYF
TGTGCCAGCACCTCATACAGCAAGCCCTACGAGCAGTACTTC
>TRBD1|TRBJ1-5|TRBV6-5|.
CASRDGTGDNQPQHF
TGTGCCAGCAGAGACGGGACAGGGGACAATCAGCCCCAGCATTTT
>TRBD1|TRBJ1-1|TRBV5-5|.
CASSFGTGGKTEAFF
TGTGCCAGCAGCTTTGGGACAGGGGGCAAGACTGAAGCTTTCTTT
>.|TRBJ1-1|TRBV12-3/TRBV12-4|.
CASRRRNTEAFF
TGTGCCAGCCGGAGACGGAACACTGAAGCTTTCTTT
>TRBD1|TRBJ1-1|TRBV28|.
CAGGQGMYTEAFF
TGTGCCGGAGGACAGGGGATGTATACTGAAGCTTTCTTT
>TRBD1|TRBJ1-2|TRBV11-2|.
CASSRTGVAGYTF
TGTGCCAGCAGTCGGACAGGGGTTGCTGGCTACACCTTC
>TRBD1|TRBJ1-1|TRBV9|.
CASSPGGPEAFF
TGTGCCAGCAGTCCAGGGGGCCCTGAAGCTTTCTTT
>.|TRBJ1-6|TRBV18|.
CASSESGRDSPLHF
TGTGCCAGCTCGGAGTCGGGGAGGGACTCACCCCTCCACTTT
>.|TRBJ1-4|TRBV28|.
CASRPGGANNEKLFF
TGTGCCAGCAGACCCGGCGGGGCGAATAATGAAAAACTGTTTTTT
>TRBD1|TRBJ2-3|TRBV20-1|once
CSASADGTGGTDTQYF
TGCAGTGCTAGTGCAGACGGGACAGGGGGAACAGATACGCAGTATTTT
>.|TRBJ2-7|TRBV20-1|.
CSARNKYEQYF
TGCAGTGCTAGAAACAAGTACGAGCAGTACTTC
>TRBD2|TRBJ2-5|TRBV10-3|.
CAIRGEGGKETQYF
TGTGCCATCAGAGGGGAGGGCGGGAAGGAGACCCAGTACTTC
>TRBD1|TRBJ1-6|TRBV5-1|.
CASSLGQGNSPLHF
TGCGCCAGCAGCTTAGGACAGGGGAATTCACCCCTCCACTTT
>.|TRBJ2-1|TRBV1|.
CTSSQEILREQFF
TGCACCAGCAGCCAAGAAATTCTGCGAGAGCAGTTCTTC
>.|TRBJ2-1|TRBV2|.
CASTRGWEQFF
TGTGCCAGCACCCGGGGGTGGGAGCAGTTCTTC
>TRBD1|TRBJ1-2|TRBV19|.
CASSKIPGQGHYGYTF
TGTGCCAGTAGTAAGATCCCGGGACAGGGGCACTATGGCTACACCTTC
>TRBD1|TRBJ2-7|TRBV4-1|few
CASSLLVPGQGAGEQYF
TGCGCCAGCAGCCTATTAGTTCCGGGACAGGGGGCTGGAGAGCAGTACTTC
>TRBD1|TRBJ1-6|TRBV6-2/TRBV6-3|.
CASSSGQGGGSYNSPLHF
TGTGCCAGCAGTTCGGGACAGGGCGGTGGCTCCTATAATTCACCCCTCCACTTT
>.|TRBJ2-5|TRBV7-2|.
CASGGGRQETQYF
TGTGCCAGCGGGGGGGGCAGGCAAGAGACCCAGTACTTC
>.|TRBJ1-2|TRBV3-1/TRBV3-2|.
CASSQTDYGYTF
TGTGCCAGCAGCCAAACAGACTATGGCTACACCTTC